This TCR beta chain was retrieved from a study of spatial heterogeneity in lung cancer. Overall study context: Sequenced were any available follow-up PBMC samples, which had been obtained a median of about two years after resection.

This clonotype was observed at least ten times. MiXCR, applied by TCRdb to the 5' RACE reads, yields one record per CDR3 protein. The data contain tens of thousands of distinct CDR3 sequences, about 7.6% of them seen just once; the ten biggest clones take up roughly a tenth. Documented time point: blood at routine non-recurrence follow-up after resection. Sequencing covered unsorted whole RNA taken from tumor, nontumor lung or frozen PBMC. CDR1 and CDR2 from the germline V gene are SGHDT and YYEEEE. Trimming shortened V by 2 bases and J by 7 bases, and 16 bases separated the two germline ends. CDR3 length: 15 amino acids.

This sample comprised PBMCs, obtained at follow-up. The receptor comes from a male donor with early-stage non-small cell lung cancer. The chain employs TRBV5-6 and TRBJ1-3; D is perhaps TRBD1 (6 bases). The DNA of the CDR3 is TGTGCCAGCAGCTTCAGACAGGCCGGCAAGAACACCATATATTTT. Amino acid sequence: CASSFRQAGKNTIYF. Filled out from reference TRBV5-6 and TRBJ1-3, the complete variable domain reads DAGVTQSPTHLIKTRGQQVTLRCSPKSGHDTVSWYQQALGQGPQFIFQYYEEEERQRGNFPDRFSGHQFPNYSSELNVNALLLGDSALYLCASSFRQAGKNTIYFGEGSWLTVV.